The 17 T cell receptor beta chains below were found in one sample sequenced in a study of blood T cell repertoires in COVID-19 (dated by TCRdb to the early 2020s). Library generation was performed with the immunoSEQ multiplex PCR assay. TCRdb provides this immuneACCESS table in a form limited to in-frame rearrangements. Some clones are lacking; in checked studies, under half of them reflect an unresolved V gene, and why the rest are absent is not known. The sample yields some 270,000 clones; 75% to 90% were counted once. About 1.7% of the sample is held by the ten biggest clonotypes. The specimen was PBMCs or T cells enriched from blood (not recorded which). The receptor source for this set is a middle-aged woman who had recovered from COVID-19.

This chain uses TRBV29-1 with TRBJ1-1, with D unresolved. The V end lost 4 bases, the J end lost 2 bases, and 11 bases lay between the germline ends. This CDR3 region has 13 residues. Germline CDR1 and CDR2: SQVTM and ANQGSEA. Here the CDR3 reads CSVGRGINTEAFF. In DNA form, the CDR3 reads TGCAGCGTTGGAAGAGGAATTAACACTGAAGCTTTCTTT.

J is TRBJ1-2 and V is TRBV5-1; tentative D call: TRBD1 (6 bases). CDR1 and CDR2 from the germline V gene are SGHRS and YFSETQ. This CDR3 region has 14 residues. V gave up 6 bases and J gave up 5 bases, with 17 bases separating them. The CDR3 protein is CASNEGPGEYGYTF. In nucleotides, the CDR3 is TGCGCCAGCAATGAGGGGCCAGGGGAATATGGCTACACCTTC.

This chain links TRBV12-3 or TRBV12-4 with TRBJ1-6; D is unclear. CDR3 size: 13 residues. Deletions cut 6 bases from V and 6 bases from J, with 9 bases between. CDR3 protein: CASSRAANSPLHF. In DNA form, the CDR3 reads TGTGCCAGCAGCCGAGCCGCTAATTCACCCCTCCACTTT.

The chain carries TRBV20-1 and TRBJ2-3, with 9 bases that match TRBD1. Unmatched junction bases numbered 5, after V lost 3 bases and J lost 4 bases. The CDR3 totals 14 residues. Per germline, CDR1 DFQATT and CDR2 SNEGSKA (reference sequence). The CDR3 DNA is TGCAGTGCTAGTTACAGGGGGCAGGCAGATACGCAGTATTTT. Its protein is CSASYRGQADTQYF.

The chain combines TRBV2 with TRBJ2-1, with TRBD2 matching 9 bases. Germline loops: CDR1 SNHLY, CDR2 FYNNEI. The V segment lost 4 bases and the J segment 7 bases; nucleotides outside the gene matches: 5. The length of the CDR3 is 14 residues. In DNA, the CDR3 is TGTGCCAGCAGTGTTGGCGGGAGGGAAAATGAGCAGTTCTTC. This gives the protein CASSVGGRENEQFF.

This sequence joins TRBV27 and TRBJ2-3; possibly TRBD2 for D (6 bases). Germline CDR1 reads MNHEY; CDR2 reads SMNVEV (reference sequence). V dropped 3 bases and J dropped 0 bases, with 7 bases sitting between them. The CDR3 is 14 residues long. DNA for the CDR3: TGTGCCAGCAGTTTCGGGGGTAGCACAGATACGCAGTATTTT. This sequence encodes CASSFGGSTDTQYF.

This chain joins TRBV27 and TRBJ1-1; 12 bases match TRBD1. Germline V CDR1 and CDR2: MNHEY, SMNVEV (reference sequence). There are 18 residues in the CDR3. J gave up 6 bases and V 4 bases, and 15 bases lay outside the gene matches. CDR3 loop: CASSSSFRDRGLTAEAFF. The CDR3 nucleotides read TGTGCCAGCAGTTCAAGCTTCCGGGACAGGGGGCTTACCGCTGAAGCTTTCTTT.

J is TRBJ2-1 and V is TRBV7-9, with D perhaps matching TRBD2 (5 bases). Trimming pared 3 bases from V and 5 bases from J, leaving 8 bases between. The CDR3 length is 13 residues. Germline V CDR1 and CDR2: SEHNR, FQNEAQ (reference sequence). The CDR3: CASSFTGDNEQFF. CDR3 DNA sequence: TGTGCCAGCAGCTTCACCGGGGACAATGAGCAGTTCTTC.

The CDR3 protein is CASGEGGNTEAFF. The CDR3, as DNA: TGTGCCTCGGGGGAAGGCGGGAACACTGAAGCTTTCTTT. The V gene is TRBV5-4, the J gene TRBJ1-1; the D gene is possibly TRBD1 (5 bases). The CDR3 extends over 13 amino acids. The V and J ends lost 10 bases and 1 base respectively, with 14 bases between them. The germline gives CDR1 SGHNT, CDR2 YYREEE (reference sequence).

V is TRBV6-2 or TRBV6-3 and J is TRBJ2-5; 8 positions match TRBD1. CDR1 and CDR2 from the germline V gene are MNHEY and SVGEGT. J was trimmed by 3 bases and V by 2 bases; bases with no gene match: 11. CDR3 length equals 17 residues. CDR3 bases: TGTGCCAGCAGTTACGGTGACAGGGGAGTTGGAAAAGAGACCCAGTACTTC. Its protein product is CASSYGDRGVGKETQYF.

This chain uses TRBV19 with TRBJ1-2; 9 nucleotides agree with TRBD1. Germline V gene sequence: CDR1 LNHDA, CDR2 SQIVND (reference sequence). The CDR3 length is 14 residues. Trimming cost V 5 bases and J 2 bases; bases outside gene matches: 3. In DNA form, the CDR3 reads TGTGCCAGTAGTGGGACAGGGCAAAACTATGGCTACACCTTC. This codes for CASSGTGQNYGYTF.

The chain is built from TRBV27 and TRBJ1-3; maybe TRBD1 (6 bases). The CDR3 is 18 amino acids. Germline-derived CDR1 and CDR2 are MNHEY and SMNVEV (reference sequence). V gave up 2 bases and J gave up 2 bases, with 19 bases separating them. The CDR3 loop reads CASSLKPSQGLPGNTIYF. The CDR3 coding sequence is TGTGCCAGCAGTTTAAAACCCTCTCAGGGGCTCCCTGGAAACACCATATATTTT.

The CDR3: CASSIRLAGNTDTQYF. CDR3 coding DNA: TGTGCCAGCAGCATCCGACTAGCGGGGAACACAGATACGCAGTATTTT. V usage is TRBV5-4 and J usage is TRBJ2-3; 11 positions agree with TRBD2. Looked up from germline, CDR1 is SGHNT and CDR2 is YYREEE (reference sequence). This CDR3 comprises 16 residues. V shed 4 bases, J shed 2 bases, and the junction held 6 bases outside the gene matches.

This chain connects TRBV7-9 to TRBJ1-2, with D possibly being TRBD1 (5 bases). Per germline, CDR1 SEHNR and CDR2 FQNEAQ (reference sequence). The CDR3 has 15 amino acids. V gave up 8 bases and J gave up 1 base, with 17 bases separating them. The CDR3 is CASPSEGRLNYGYTF. The CDR3 nucleotides are TGTGCCAGCCCCTCGGAGGGGCGACTTAACTATGGCTACACCTTC.

About this clone itself: Other DNA sequences from this sample encode an identical CDR3 as well. This chain joins TRBV18 and TRBJ1-1, with a tentative D call TRBD1 (6 bases). This CDR3 has 13 residues. V gave up 6 bases and J gave up 5 bases, with 13 bases separating them. From germline, CDR1 is KGHSH and CDR2 LQKENI. The CDR3 DNA reads TGTGCCAGCTCCCACAGGGATAGGACTGAAGCTTTCTTT. It yields the protein CASSHRDRTEAFF.

The rearrangement joins TRBV6-2 or TRBV6-3 to TRBJ2-3, with 9 bases lining up with TRBD2. The CDR3 consists of 16 residues. CDR1 is MNHEY and CDR2 is SVGEGT in the germline V gene. V gave up 0 bases and J gave up 3 bases; unmatched junction bases: 4. CDR3 sequence reads: CASSYSGRGGTDTQYF. In DNA, the CDR3 is TGTGCCAGCAGTTACTCGGGGCGGGGGGGAACAGATACGCAGTATTTT.

The chain joins TRBV4-1 to TRBJ1-1; no firm D call. The ends were cut back, 4 bases at V and 6 bases at J, with 15 bases in the middle. The CDR3 is 14 amino acids. Germline CDR1 and CDR2: MGHRA and YSYEKL. CDR3 residues: CASSPRQAAAEAFF. Here the CDR3 DNA reads TGCGCCAGCAGCCCGAGACAAGCTGCCGCTGAAGCTTTCTTT.